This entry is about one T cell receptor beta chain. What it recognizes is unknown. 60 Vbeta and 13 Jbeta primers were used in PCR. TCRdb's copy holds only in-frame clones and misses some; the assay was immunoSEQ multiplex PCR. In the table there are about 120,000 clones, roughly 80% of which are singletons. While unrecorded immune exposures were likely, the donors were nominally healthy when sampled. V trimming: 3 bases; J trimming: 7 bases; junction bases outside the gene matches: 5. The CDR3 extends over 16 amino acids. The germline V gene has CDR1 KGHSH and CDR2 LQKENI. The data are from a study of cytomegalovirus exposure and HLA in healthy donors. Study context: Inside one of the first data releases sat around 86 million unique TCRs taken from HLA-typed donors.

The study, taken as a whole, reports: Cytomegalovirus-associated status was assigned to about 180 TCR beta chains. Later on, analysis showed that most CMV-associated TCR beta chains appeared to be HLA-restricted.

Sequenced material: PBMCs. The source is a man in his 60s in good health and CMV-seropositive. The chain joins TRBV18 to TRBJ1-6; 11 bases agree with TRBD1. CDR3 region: CASSPGQGALNSPLHF. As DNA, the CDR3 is TGTGCCAGCTCACCCGGACAGGGGGCTTTGAATTCACCCCTCCACTTT.